One and the same sample provided the 31 T cell receptor beta chains below, sequenced in a study of blood T cell repertoires in COVID-19. TCRdb's copy holds only in-frame clones and misses some; the assay was immunoSEQ multiplex PCR. The sample yields 400,000 to 550,000 clones, around 89% seen once. The specimen sequenced was peripheral blood. The receptors were sampled from a woman under 40 with acute or convalescent COVID-19.

CDR3 bases: TGCGCCAGCAGGCAAGCGGGGAGCACAGATACGCAGTATTTT. Translated: CASRQAGSTDTQYF. The J gene is TRBJ2-3, the V gene TRBV5-1; 7 positions agree with TRBD2. This CDR3 region has 14 residues. The ends lost 5 bases at V and 0 bases at J; junction bases unmatched: 3. Germline V gene lookup returns CDR1 SGHRS and CDR2 YFSETQ.

The rearrangement joins TRBV7-9 to TRBJ2-5, with 13 bases that match TRBD2. The length of the CDR3 is 14 residues. V gave up 4 bases and J gave up 9 bases; unmatched junction bases: 5. The germline CDR1 and CDR2 sequences are SEHNR and FQNEAQ (reference sequence). This CDR3 reads CASSSGTSGDSQYF. The DNA of the CDR3 is TGTGCCAGCAGCTCAGGGACTAGCGGGGATTCCCAGTACTTC. The full variable domain, with the rest looked up from reference TRBV7-9 and TRBJ2-5, is DTGVSQNPRHKITKRGQNVTFRCDPISEHNRLYWYRQTLGQGPEFLTYFQNEAQLEKSRLLSDRFSAERPKGSFSTLEIQRTEQGDSAMYLCASSSGTSGDSQYFGPGTRLLVL.

The J gene is TRBJ2-1, the V gene TRBV24-1, with a tentative D call TRBD2 (6 bases). Between the trimmed V and J ends, which lost 12 bases and 3 bases, there was a span of 11 bases. The CDR3 totals 12 residues. Germline V gene data show CDR1 as KGHDR and CDR2 as SFDVKD. In nucleotides, the CDR3 is TGTGCCTGCGGGGCCCTCTACAATGAGCAGTTCTTC. It translates to CACGALYNEQFF.

The V and J genes are TRBV25-1 and TRBJ2-7; 7 bases fit TRBD2. Germline V CDR1 and CDR2: MGHDK, SYGVNS. The CDR3 consists of 17 residues. V was clipped by 0 bases and J by 5 bases; unmatched bases: 13. The CDR3 here is CASSEYFSGGGINEQYF. The CDR3 DNA follows: TGTGCCAGCAGTGAATATTTCTCGGGGGGAGGTATCAACGAGCAGTACTTC.

The chain couples TRBV19 to TRBJ2-2; no definite D call. CDR1 and CDR2 from the germline V gene are LNHDA and SQIVND (reference sequence). This CDR3 comprises 16 residues. V was shortened by 6 bases and J by 2 bases, with 16 bases between the two germline ends. DNA for the CDR3: TGTGCCAGTAGCCGGTGGGCTGATCAAAACACCGGGGAGCTGTTTTTT. Its protein product is CASSRWADQNTGELFF. The whole variable domain, filled in from reference TRBV19 and TRBJ2-2, reads DGGITQSPKYLFRKEGQNVTLSCEQNLNHDAMYWYRQDPGQGLRLIYYSQIVNDFQKGDIAEGYSVSREKKESFPLTVTSAQKNPTAFYLCASSRWADQNTGELFFGEGSRLTVL.

The chain is built from TRBV5-6 and TRBJ2-7, with no clear D. Per the germline V gene, CDR1 is SGHDT and CDR2 is YYEEEE. Between the trimmed V and J ends, which lost 3 bases and 2 bases, there was a span of 6 bases. CDR3 length equals 12 residues. The CDR3, as DNA: TGTGCCAGCAGCTATGAGGCCTACGAGCAGTACTTC. Translation: CASSYEAYEQYF.

The rearrangement uses TRBV28 and TRBJ1-4, with a possible D match to TRBD1 (6 bases). Trimming removed 9 bases from V and 8 bases from J, with 13 bases in between. The CDR3 is made up of 12 amino acids. The germline CDR1 and CDR2 sequences are MDHEN and SYDVKM. CDR3 loop: CASRNQGEKLFF. CDR3 coding DNA: TGTGCCAGTAGGAACCAGGGGGAAAAACTGTTTTTT.

The chain recombines TRBV28 with TRBJ1-3; D is perhaps TRBD1 (6 bases). This CDR3 comprises 14 residues. Germline values: CDR1 MDHEN, CDR2 SYDVKM. The germline V and J ends were trimmed by 6 bases and 4 bases, with 13 bases remaining between them. The CDR3: CASRTAGTGNTIYF. The CDR3 nucleotides read TGTGCCAGCAGAACTGCCGGGACAGGAAACACCATATATTTT.

This sequence joins TRBV30 and TRBJ2-5; TRBD2 matches at 13 bases. CDR3 size: 15 residues. The ends lost 1 base at V and 3 bases at J; junction bases unmatched: 2. The germline V gene encodes CDR1 GTSNPN and CDR2 SVGIG (reference sequence). The CDR3 here is CAWSGGLAGKETQYF. CDR3 in DNA: TGTGCCTGGAGTGGGGGACTAGCGGGGAAAGAGACCCAGTACTTC.

This rearrangement joins TRBV2 to TRBJ2-2, with D tentatively TRBD1 (7 bases). CDR3 length equals 16 residues. V lost 6 bases and J 1 base, leaving 15 bases between the germline ends. CDR1 and CDR2 from the germline V gene are SNHLY and FYNNEI. In nucleotides, the CDR3 is TGTGCCAGCAGCGGGCCAGGGGGGCGGAACACCGGGGAGCTGTTTTTT. Translated: CASSGPGGRNTGELFF.

The chain combines TRBV6-5 with TRBJ2-3, with a tentative D call TRBD1 (6 bases). CDR3 length equals 14 residues. CDR1 is MNHEY, CDR2 SVGAGI, per germline. V lost 10 bases to trimming and J lost 2 bases, with 16 bases between them. CDR3 DNA sequence: TGTGCCACCGCAAGACAGGAACCCACAGATACGCAGTATTTT. It codes for CATARQEPTDTQYF.

This chain joins TRBV6-5 and TRBJ1-2; weak D call: TRBD1 (5 bases). CDR3 length equals 14 residues. Germline CDR1 and CDR2: MNHEY and SVGAGI. V lost 5 bases and J 4 bases, leaving 14 bases between the germline ends. CDR3 DNA sequence: TGTGCCAGCAGTACCGGGGGACGCCTCTATGGCTACACCTTC. It translates to CASSTGGRLYGYTF.

The chain joins TRBV9 to TRBJ1-1; D might be TRBD1 (5 bases). The germline gives CDR1 SGDLS, CDR2 YYNGEE. This CDR3 comprises 14 residues. Trimming took 0 bases from V and 2 from J, leaving 8 bases between them. Here the CDR3 reads CASSVGGQNTEAFF. In DNA, the CDR3 is TGTGCCAGCAGCGTAGGTGGACAAAACACTGAAGCTTTCTTT.

The CDR3 protein is CASSSYRSGITEAFF. CDR3 nucleotides: TGTGCCAGCAGTTCCTATAGATCAGGGATCACTGAAGCTTTCTTT. The chain recombines TRBV7-3 with TRBJ1-1, with D tentatively TRBD1 (5 bases). In germline, CDR1 is SGHTA, CDR2 FQGTGA. V lost 6 bases to trimming and J lost 4 bases, with 18 bases between them. The CDR3 spans 15 residues.

V usage is TRBV28 and J usage is TRBJ2-5; 11 nucleotides align to TRBD1. Trimming cost V 6 bases and J 4 bases; bases outside gene matches: 4. The germline gives CDR1 MDHEN, CDR2 SYDVKM. The CDR3 runs to 14 residues. The CDR3 reads CASSGQGARETQYF. CDR3 nucleotides: TGTGCCAGCAGCGGACAGGGGGCGCGAGAGACCCAGTACTTC.

The chain links TRBV18 to TRBJ2-3; 9 bases are shared with TRBD2. J was trimmed by 2 bases and V by 8 bases; bases with no gene match: 11. The germline gives CDR1 KGHSH, CDR2 LQKENI. This CDR3 is 16 amino acids long. CDR3 nucleotide sequence: TGTGCCAGCGCATTTGGGCTAGCGGGAAACACAGATACGCAGTATTTT. It encodes CASAFGLAGNTDTQYF.

This clone has at least ten counts. The V gene is TRBV7-3, the J gene TRBJ1-6; 7 nucleotides align to TRBD1. V dropped 2 bases and J dropped 7; count of bases not matched to a gene: 2. This CDR3 is 14 amino acids long. Germline V gene sequence: CDR1 SGHTA, CDR2 FQGTGA. The DNA for the CDR3 is TGTGCCAGCAGCTTACGACAGGGAAATTCACCCCTCCACTTT. Amino acids: CASSLRQGNSPLHF.

In nucleotides, the CDR3 is TGCGCCAGCAGCCCAGGGCCAGCGGGGGTAGAGACCCAGTACTTC. It is translated as CASSPGPAGVETQYF. J is TRBJ2-5 and V is TRBV5-1; 8 bases match TRBD2. Trimming removed 4 bases from V and 4 bases from J; junction bases left unmatched: 9. CDR3 length equals 15 residues. Germline V CDR1 and CDR2: SGHRS, YFSETQ.

The gene calls are TRBV27 and TRBJ2-3, with 10 positions matching TRBD1. Germline lookup yields CDR1 MNHEY and CDR2 SMNVEV (reference sequence). The trim removed 3 bases at V and 5 bases at J, leaving 5 bases unmatched. CDR3 length: 15 amino acids. The CDR3 loop reads CASSFVGTGEDTQYF. The CDR3 DNA follows: TGTGCCAGCAGTTTTGTCGGGACAGGGGAAGATACGCAGTATTTT.

This clone occurred many times. This chain connects TRBV29-1 to TRBJ1-1; D possibly corresponds to TRBD1 (5 bases). The germline V and J ends were trimmed by 4 bases and 0 bases, with 21 bases remaining between them. CDR3 size: 17 residues. Looked up from germline, CDR1 is SQVTM and CDR2 is ANQGSEA. CDR3 DNA sequence: TGCAGCGTTGCGTGGCAGGCGGACAACCCTATGAACACTGAAGCTTTCTTT. It translates to CSVAWQADNPMNTEAFF.

The chain has TRBV5-1 and TRBJ1-6; D possibly corresponds to TRBD1 (5 bases). The V gene lost 7 bases and the J gene lost 7 bases, with 18 bases spanning the gap. The germline CDR1 and CDR2 sequences are SGHRS and YFSETQ. The CDR3 is 15 residues long. Here the CDR3 reads CASPGAGRPNSPLHF. As DNA, the CDR3 is TGCGCCAGCCCCGGGGCGGGACGTCCGAATTCACCCCTCCACTTT.

V is TRBV2 and J is TRBJ1-2; 10 nucleotides line up with TRBD1. Germline CDR1 SNHLY, CDR2 FYNNEI. Trimming at V came to 3 bases and at J to 8 bases, leaving 9 bases not matched to a gene. The CDR3 sequence is 15 residues long. CDR3 bases: TGTGCCAGCAGTGACGGGACAGGGGTTTTGGTAGGCTACACCTTC. Translated: CASSDGTGVLVGYTF.

This clone is a singleton in its sample. The chain links TRBV4-1 to TRBJ2-1, with TRBD1 identical over 10 bases. In germline, CDR1 is MGHRA, CDR2 YSYEKL. J was trimmed by 7 bases and V by 4 bases; bases with no gene match: 13. The CDR3 totals 17 residues. CDR3 in DNA: TGCGCCAGCAGCCGGGTCCAAGTGGGACAGGGGAGGAATGAGCAGTTCTTC. Translated, it gives CASSRVQVGQGRNEQFF.

The CDR3 here is CASSSPGNQPQHF. As DNA, the CDR3 is TGTGCCAGCAGTTCGCCAGGAAATCAGCCCCAGCATTTT. V gene TRBV28 combines with J gene TRBJ1-5, with D hard to call. There are 13 residues in the CDR3. The V end lost 4 bases, the J end lost 4 bases, and 8 bases lay between the germline ends. Germline V lookup: CDR1 MDHEN, CDR2 SYDVKM. The full variable domain, completed using reference TRBV28 and TRBJ1-5, is DVKVTQSSRYLVKRTGEKVFLECVQDMDHENMFWYRQDPGLGLRLIYFSYDVKMKEKGDIPEGYSVSREKKERFSLILESASTNQTSMYLCASSSPGNQPQHFGDGTRLSIL.

CDR3 DNA: TGCGCCAGCAGTGACAGGAGGGTACTCTCCTACAATGAGCAGTTCTTC. This encodes CASSDRRVLSYNEQFF. The V call is TRBV10-2, the J call TRBJ2-1; weak D call: TRBD2 (6 bases). V dropped 3 bases and J dropped 0 bases, with 12 bases sitting between them. The CDR3 is made up of 16 amino acids. Germline-derived CDR1 and CDR2 are WSHSY and SAAADI.

This sequence joins TRBV11-1 and TRBJ1-1; 8 nucleotides agree with TRBD1. The junction had 3 bases not matched to a gene; V was cut back by 5 bases and J by 1 base. The germline V gene has CDR1 SGHAT and CDR2 FQDESV (reference sequence). The CDR3 is 14 amino acids. The CDR3 loop reads CASSRTGRNTEAFF. The DNA of the CDR3 is TGTGCCAGCAGCCGGACAGGGCGGAACACTGAAGCTTTCTTT.

This chain links TRBV7-9 with TRBJ2-1; perhaps TRBD1 as D (6 bases). There are 16 residues in the CDR3. Trimming removed 0 bases at V and 7 bases at J, with 16 bases between. From germline, CDR1 is SEHNR and CDR2 FQNEAQ (reference sequence). CDR3 DNA sequence: TGTGCCAGCAGCTTAGCGTCAGGAGTCAGGGGAAATGAGCAGTTCTTC. It yields the protein CASSLASGVRGNEQFF. Variable domain in full (rest from reference TRBV7-9 and TRBJ2-1): DTGVSQNPRHKITKRGQNVTFRCDPISEHNRLYWYRQTLGQGPEFLTYFQNEAQLEKSRLLSDRFSAERPKGSFSTLEIQRTEQGDSAMYLCASSLASGVRGNEQFFGPGTRLTVL.

The V gene is TRBV19, the J gene TRBJ1-5, with 8 bases that match TRBD1. V trimming: 1 base; J trimming: 7 bases; junction bases outside the gene matches: 12. This CDR3 contains 17 residues. Germline CDR1 and CDR2: LNHDA and SQIVND (reference sequence). CDR3 region: CASSIVRNRGAGQPQHF. CDR3 DNA sequence: TGTGCCAGTAGTATAGTCCGTAACAGGGGGGCTGGGCAGCCCCAGCATTTT. Complete variable domain (other parts from reference TRBV19 and TRBJ1-5): DGGITQSPKYLFRKEGQNVTLSCEQNLNHDAMYWYRQDPGQGLRLIYYSQIVNDFQKGDIAEGYSVSREKKESFPLTVTSAQKNPTAFYLCASSIVRNRGAGQPQHFGDGTRLSIL.

The chain employs TRBV5-6 and TRBJ1-1, with D possibly TRBD1 on 5 matching bases. CDR1 is SGHDT, CDR2 YYEEEE, per germline. V was trimmed by 0 bases and J by 8 bases, leaving 14 bases between them. The CDR3 has 14 amino acids. CDR3 sequence reads: CASSLGRNKGEAFF. The CDR3, as DNA: TGTGCCAGCAGCTTGGGTCGTAATAAGGGGGAAGCTTTCTTT. The variable domain in full, completed from reference TRBV5-6 and TRBJ1-1, reads DAGVTQSPTHLIKTRGQQVTLRCSPKSGHDTVSWYQQALGQGPQFIFQYYEEEERQRGNFPDRFSGHQFPNYSSELNVNALLLGDSALYLCASSLGRNKGEAFFGQGTRLTVV.

This rearrangement joins TRBV7-9 to TRBJ2-1, with a tentative D call TRBD2 (6 bases). Germline V gene data show CDR1 as SEHNR and CDR2 as FQNEAQ (reference sequence). V was shortened by 7 bases and J by 0 bases, with 16 bases between the two germline ends. CDR3 length equals 16 residues. CDR3 sequence reads: CASNDPGGSSYNEQFF. The CDR3 coding sequence is TGTGCCAGCAACGACCCAGGAGGGAGCTCCTACAATGAGCAGTTCTTC.

The rearrangement joins TRBV6-5 to TRBJ1-3, with TRBD1 as a possible D gene (5 bases). Germline V lookup: CDR1 MNHEY, CDR2 SVGAGI. This CDR3 region has 15 residues. V lost 7 bases and J 0 bases, leaving 13 bases between the germline ends. Here the CDR3 reads CASTEMGGSGNTIYF. As DNA, the CDR3 is TGTGCCAGCACCGAAATGGGGGGCTCTGGAAACACCATATATTTT.